These 32 T cell receptor beta chains were all obtained from the same sample, sequenced in a study of T cells in localized non-small cell lung cancer. Assay: immunoSEQ multiplex PCR; the TCRdb copy retains only in-frame clones and omits some. Here the sample spans over 40,000 clones, almost 90% being singletons. Here the sequenced sample was peripheral blood, taken before any cancer treatment. The source is a female donor older than 55 with stage I squamous cell lung carcinoma.

CDR3 amino acids: CASSQDQGDNYGYTF. The DNA for the CDR3 is TGCGCCAGCAGCCAAGATCAGGGGGACAACTATGGCTACACCTTC. This chain connects TRBV4-3 to TRBJ1-2, with TRBD1 matching over 7 bases. Germline CDR1 reads LGHNA; CDR2 reads YSLEER. V gave up 0 bases and J gave up 2 bases; unmatched junction bases: 3. The CDR3 is made up of 15 amino acids.

The chain employs TRBV19 and TRBJ1-5; possible D gene TRBD1, 5 bases. The germline V gene encodes CDR1 LNHDA and CDR2 SQIVND (reference sequence). Deletions cut 5 bases from V and 6 bases from J, with 20 bases between. The CDR3 length is 16 residues. The CDR3 spells CASSPSRGREGQPQHF. CDR3 nucleotides: TGTGCCAGTAGTCCCTCCCGGGGCCGCGAGGGTCAGCCCCAGCATTTT.

The CDR3 nucleotides are TGCGCCAGCAGCTTGGACCCGATTGGGGCCTACAATGAGCAGTTCTTC. As protein: CASSLDPIGAYNEQFF. J is TRBJ2-1 and V is TRBV5-1, with D unclear. The CDR3 has 16 amino acids. Trimming took 0 bases from V and 2 from J, leaving 12 bases between them. CDR1 and CDR2 (germline): SGHRS, YFSETQ. The whole variable domain, filled in from reference TRBV5-1 and TRBJ2-1, reads KAGVTQTPRYLIKTRGQQVTLSCSPISGHRSVSWYQQTPGQGLQFLFEYFSETQRNKGNFPGRFSGRQFSNSRSEMNVSTLELGDSALYLCASSLDPIGAYNEQFFGPGTRLTVL.

This chain uses TRBV30 with TRBJ1-2; D gene unclear. The germline V gene encodes CDR1 GTSNPN and CDR2 SVGIG (reference sequence). This CDR3 comprises 10 residues. V lost 4 bases to trimming and J lost 8 bases, with 8 bases between them. CDR3 amino acids: CAWKHGGYTF. The CDR3 nucleotides read TGTGCCTGGAAACATGGCGGCTACACCTTC.

The J gene is TRBJ2-7, the V gene TRBV9; 7 bases map to TRBD2. Germline V gives CDR1 SGDLS, CDR2 YYNGEE. The CDR3 extends over 16 amino acids. Losses at the gene ends were 0 bases for V and 6 bases for J; bases not matched to a gene: 12. The CDR3 region is CASSVDPAGTQSEQYF. CDR3 in DNA: TGTGCCAGCAGCGTAGATCCAGCGGGGACCCAATCCGAGCAGTACTTC.

The gene calls are TRBV30 and TRBJ2-1; 7 bases align to TRBD2. The CDR3 length is 16 residues. Per germline, CDR1 GTSNPN and CDR2 SVGIG (reference sequence). Trimming cost V 5 bases and J 7 bases; bases outside gene matches: 17. The CDR3 nucleotides read TGTGCCTGGGTTAAGGGGCTAGCGGCCTGGGGGAATGAGCAGTTCTTC. It encodes CAWVKGLAAWGNEQFF.

This chain uses TRBV7-9 with TRBJ2-2, with 10 bases lining up with TRBD2. Germline CDR1 reads SEHNR; CDR2 reads FQNEAQ (reference sequence). J was trimmed by 3 bases and V by 5 bases; bases with no gene match: 6. The CDR3 sequence is 16 residues long. CDR3 loop: CASSATSGMDTGELFF. Written as DNA, the CDR3 is TGTGCCAGCAGCGCTACTAGCGGGATGGACACCGGGGAGCTGTTTTTT.

The rearrangement uses TRBV10-3 and TRBJ1-1, with 7 bases lining up with TRBD1. Germline lookup yields CDR1 ENHRY and CDR2 SYGVKD. CDR3 length equals 14 residues. With V trimmed by 7 bases and J by 1 base, 6 bases remained unmatched. The CDR3 DNA is TGTGCCATCACCCGGGACAGCAGGAACACTGAAGCTTTCTTT. Translated: CAITRDSRNTEAFF.

V usage is TRBV4-3 and J usage is TRBJ2-1; TRBD2 might be the D (5 bases). Germline V gives CDR1 LGHNA, CDR2 YSLEER. V was pared by 0 bases and J by 4 bases, with 13 bases between. CDR3 length equals 16 residues. The CDR3 loop reads CASSQDRVSGYNEQFF. Here the CDR3 DNA reads TGCGCCAGCAGCCAAGATAGAGTATCGGGATACAATGAGCAGTTCTTC.

The J gene is TRBJ2-4, the V gene TRBV5-6, with D maybe TRBD1 (6 bases). Germline values: CDR1 SGHDT, CDR2 YYEEEE. The V end was cut by 3 bases, the J end by 7 bases, with 14 bases between. This CDR3 contains 14 residues. The DNA of the CDR3 is TGTGCCAGCAGCTCCTACAGGGCTAGGAACATTCAGTACTTC. The encoded protein is CASSSYRARNIQYF.

This clone was seen only a few times. The chain recombines TRBV7-8 with TRBJ1-1, with D possibly being TRBD1 (6 bases). This CDR3 has 14 amino acids. Germline lookup yields CDR1 SGHVS and CDR2 FQNEAQ. With 3 bases removed from V and 1 base from J, the gap between germline ends came to 9 bases. The CDR3: CASSFKQGNTEAFF. Written as DNA, the CDR3 is TGTGCCAGCAGCTTTAAACAGGGGAACACTGAAGCTTTCTTT.

This clone is a singleton in its sample. J is TRBJ2-7 and V is TRBV19; TRBD2 is a possible D gene (6 bases). CDR3 length: 14 residues. V was clipped by 7 bases and J by 2 bases, with 15 bases between them. Per the germline V gene, CDR1 is LNHDA and CDR2 is SQIVND (reference sequence). CDR3 sequence reads: CASKQGGGAYEQYF. The CDR3 nucleotides are TGTGCCAGTAAGCAGGGAGGAGGGGCCTACGAGCAGTACTTC.

This clone was observed a single time. The chain has TRBV27 and TRBJ2-3, with D possibly being TRBD2 (5 bases). The CDR3 totals 15 residues. The V end lost 3 bases, the J end lost 3 bases, and 13 bases lay between the germline ends. Germline V gene sequence: CDR1 MNHEY, CDR2 SMNVEV (reference sequence). For the CDR3, the DNA is TGTGCCAGCAGTTTGGGTAGCGCGAAAACAGATACGCAGTATTTT. Its protein is CASSLGSAKTDTQYF.

This clone was recorded once. The chain joins TRBV7-3 to TRBJ2-7; 7 positions match TRBD2. Germline V gene lookup returns CDR1 SGHTA and CDR2 FQGTGA. With V trimmed by 5 bases and J by 4 bases, 11 bases remained unmatched. The CDR3 loop spans 15 amino acids. CDR3 sequence: CASSASGRRGYEQYF. The CDR3 region has the DNA TGTGCCAGCAGCGCCTCCGGGAGGAGGGGATACGAGCAGTACTTC.

Only one count was recorded for this clone. The J gene is TRBJ2-1, the V gene TRBV7-9; TRBD2 is a possible D gene (5 bases). V gave up 11 bases and J gave up 6 bases, with 17 bases separating them. This CDR3 comprises 13 residues. CDR1 and CDR2 from the germline V gene are SEHNR and FQNEAQ (reference sequence). The CDR3 here is CAVGESYGNEQFF. CDR3 in DNA: TGTGCCGTCGGGGAGTCATATGGCAATGAGCAGTTCTTC.

The chain is built from TRBV9 and TRBJ1-5; D is uncertain. The CDR3 sequence is 15 residues long. Germline CDR1 is SGDLS and CDR2 is YYNGEE. V shed 3 bases and J shed 5 bases, with 15 bases lying between them. CDR3 in amino acids: CASSATPRPDQPQHF. In DNA form, the CDR3 reads TGTGCCAGCAGCGCTACTCCTCGGCCCGATCAGCCCCAGCATTTT. The whole variable domain, filled in from reference TRBV9 and TRBJ1-5, reads DSGVTQTPKHLITATGQRVTLRCSPRSGDLSVYWYQQSLDQGLQFLIQYYNGEERAKGNILERFSAQQFPDLHSELNLSSLELGDSALYFCASSATPRPDQPQHFGDGTRLSIL.

This clone was seen only a few times. This same CDR3 is encoded by further DNA sequences in the sample. The CDR3 is CAWSPDRDQPQHF. The CDR3 coding sequence is TGTGCCTGGAGCCCCGACAGGGATCAGCCCCAGCATTTT. The chain employs TRBV30 and TRBJ1-5; 7 nucleotides agree with TRBD1. After removal of 3 bases from V and 5 bases from J, the junction contained 4 bases not matched to a gene. Germline CDR1 GTSNPN, CDR2 SVGIG (reference sequence). The CDR3 extends over 13 amino acids.

The V call is TRBV19, the J call TRBJ2-3; 7 bases agree with TRBD2. V was clipped by 5 bases and J by 5 bases; unmatched bases: 10. Germline-derived CDR1 and CDR2 are LNHDA and SQIVND (reference sequence). CDR3 length: 15 amino acids. The CDR3 spells CASSRLARVVDTQYF. DNA for the CDR3: TGTGCCAGTAGTCGACTAGCCCGGGTAGTAGATACGCAGTATTTT.

The table lists this clone with a count of one. In DNA form, the CDR3 reads TGTGCCAGCTCACCACGAACCGGGACAGATTATGGCTACACCTTC. Translated: CASSPRTGTDYGYTF. This rearrangement joins TRBV18 to TRBJ1-2; TRBD1 aligns across 7 bases. The CDR3 loop spans 15 amino acids. The V segment lost 1 base and the J segment 5 bases; nucleotides outside the gene matches: 7. Germline assignment: CDR1 KGHSH and CDR2 LQKENI.

This chain connects TRBV5-4 to TRBJ2-7; D might be TRBD1 (5 bases). The CDR3 is 14 residues long. Per the germline V gene, CDR1 is SGHNT and CDR2 is YYREEE (reference sequence). V was clipped by 1 base and J by 2 bases, with 10 bases between them. The CDR3 loop is CASSLTQDTYEQYF. Written as DNA, the CDR3 is TGTGCCAGCAGCTTGACCCAGGACACCTACGAGCAGTACTTC.

The CDR3 loop is CASSQGTGGDEQFF. CDR3 sequence (DNA): TGCGCCAGCAGCCAGGGGACAGGGGGGGATGAGCAGTTCTTC. The rearrangement links TRBV4-3 to TRBJ2-1; TRBD1 matches 11 bases. Germline-derived CDR1 and CDR2 are LGHNA and YSLEER. The CDR3 is 14 residues long. Trimming removed 3 bases from V and 8 bases from J; junction bases left unmatched: 3.

The rearrangement joins TRBV10-2 to TRBJ2-4, with no clear D. Per germline, CDR1 WSHSY and CDR2 SAAADI. The CDR3 runs to 11 residues. The germline V and J ends were trimmed by 7 bases and 4 bases, with 5 bases remaining between them. The CDR3 is CASTTKNIQYF. The CDR3 coding sequence is TGCGCCAGCACCACAAAAAACATTCAGTACTTC.

The chain combines TRBV7-3 with TRBJ2-7; TRBD1 might be the D (5 bases). The CDR3 consists of 13 residues. Trimming took off 5 bases at V and 4 bases at J, with 12 bases between the two ends. From germline, CDR1 is SGHTA and CDR2 FQGTGA. As DNA, the CDR3 is TGTGCCAGCAGCCGACAGCAGGAGTACGAGCAGTACTTC. Translated, it gives CASSRQQEYEQYF.

The rearrangement uses TRBV7-2 and TRBJ2-2; 9 nucleotides line up with TRBD2. Germline CDR1 reads SGHTA; CDR2 reads FQGNSA. The CDR3 spans 14 residues. V lost 7 bases to trimming and J lost 6 bases; unmatched junction nucleotides: 6. The CDR3 loop reads CASNPGGRAGELFF. CDR3 coding DNA: TGTGCCAGCAACCCCGGCGGGAGGGCCGGGGAGCTGTTTTTT.

The V gene is TRBV19, the J gene TRBJ1-1; TRBD1 matches at 7 bases. The CDR3 covers 14 residues. Trimming cost V 7 bases and J 5 bases; bases outside gene matches: 10. Per the germline V gene, CDR1 is LNHDA and CDR2 is SQIVND (reference sequence). CDR3: CASTSDRVGTEAFF. The CDR3 DNA follows: TGTGCCAGTACCTCCGACAGGGTGGGAACTGAAGCTTTCTTT.

The chain has TRBV6-1 and TRBJ1-1; D gene uncertain. The CDR3 has 16 residues. V was pared by 1 base and J by 3 bases, with 15 bases between. Germline V lookup: CDR1 MNHNS, CDR2 SASEGT. The CDR3 sequence: CASSEEVGRADTEAFF. The DNA of the CDR3 is TGTGCCAGCAGTGAAGAGGTTGGAAGGGCTGACACTGAAGCTTTCTTT.

J is TRBJ2-1 and V is TRBV27, with D unclear. The CDR3 covers 17 residues. With 2 bases removed from V and 5 bases from J, the gap between germline ends came to 19 bases. Germline V lookup: CDR1 MNHEY, CDR2 SMNVEV (reference sequence). CDR3 residues: CASSLGRTTRTNNEQFF. The CDR3 DNA is TGTGCCAGCAGTTTAGGTAGGACCACCCGAACCAACAATGAGCAGTTCTTC.

The J gene is TRBJ2-1, the V gene TRBV5-1, with TRBD1 matching 8 bases. The CDR3 sequence is 11 residues long. Germline lookup yields CDR1 SGHRS and CDR2 YFSETQ. V lost 7 bases and J lost 8; bases outside the gene matches: 2. The CDR3: CASRTGYEQFF. The CDR3 region has the DNA TGCGCCAGCCGGACAGGGTATGAGCAGTTCTTC.

The genes are TRBV27 and TRBJ2-1; the match to TRBD2 covers 9 bases. Germline V CDR1 and CDR2: MNHEY, SMNVEV (reference sequence). V lost 5 bases and J lost 6; bases outside the gene matches: 11. The CDR3 is 16 residues long. The CDR3 nucleotides are TGTGCCAGCAGTAGTCCAGGACTAGCGCTTCCCAATGAGCAGTTCTTC. Its protein product is CASSSPGLALPNEQFF.

The V gene is TRBV6-6, the J gene TRBJ2-1; tentative D call: TRBD1 (5 bases). This CDR3 comprises 13 residues. The germline V gene encodes CDR1 MNHNY and CDR2 SVGAGI (reference sequence). Trimming stripped 6 bases from V and 6 bases from J, with 12 bases between. The CDR3 coding sequence is TGTGCCAGCAGCCGATACCAGGGCAATGAGCAGTTCTTC. This codes for CASSRYQGNEQFF.

The V gene is TRBV11-2, the J gene TRBJ1-1; 8 bases agree with TRBD1. Germline trimming cut 2 bases from V and 0 bases from J; bases unmatched to any gene: 2. The CDR3 loop spans 15 amino acids. CDR1 is SGHAT, CDR2 FQNNGV, per germline. The CDR3 DNA reads TGTGCCAGCAGCTTAACAGGGGGAATGAACACTGAAGCTTTCTTT. This encodes CASSLTGGMNTEAFF.

This clone was counted only a few times. This chain joins TRBV5-1 and TRBJ2-1; TRBD2 matches 8 bases. Germline V gene data show CDR1 as SGHRS and CDR2 as YFSETQ. CDR3 length equals 15 residues. The junction had 12 bases not matched to a gene; V was cut back by 6 bases and J by 7 bases. CDR3 loop: CASTRLATNVNEQFF. For the CDR3, the DNA is TGCGCCAGCACCCGACTAGCGACGAACGTAAATGAGCAGTTCTTC.